This passage covers 18 T cell receptor beta chains from one sample sequenced in a study of human T cells and chemical hapten exposure. TCRdb independently ran MiXCR on the RACE reads; one entry per CDR3 protein. The sample shows more than 65,000 distinct CDR3 sequences, 10% of them seen only once. Time point described: patch test 1, 2 weeks after DPC sensitization. The treatment is: therapeutic diphenylcyclopropenone sensitization with weekly scalp DPC. The source material was whole blood, sampled in connection with sensitization to the hapten diphenylcyclopropenone (DPC). These TCRs come from a woman in her forties or fifties with alopecia areata. Some clones in this sample may be carry-over from other donors' samples.

The chain has TRBV29-1 and TRBJ2-1, with TRBD2 matching 8 bases. Germline loops: CDR1 SQVTM, CDR2 ANQGSEA. This CDR3 spans 12 amino acids. In nucleotides, the CDR3 is TGCAGTTCCCACCCGGGGGGGGAGGAGCAGTTCTTC. It specifies CSSHPGGEEQFF.

Only a few counts were recorded for this clonotype. This chain uses TRBV5-1 with TRBJ2-7; unclear D gene. V gave up 1 base and J gave up 5 bases, with 16 bases separating them. This CDR3 contains 15 residues. Germline CDR1 and CDR2: SGHRS and YFSETQ. CDR3 protein: CASSLRSVSADEQYF. CDR3 in DNA: TGCGCCAGCAGCTTGAGATCCGTGAGCGCCGACGAGCAGTACTTC.

This chain joins TRBV29-1 and TRBJ1-1; a weak D match, TRBD1 (5 bases). The CDR3 sequence is 12 residues long. Germline CDR1 reads SQVTM; CDR2 reads ANQGSEA. Trimming left V 4 bases short and J 7 bases short, with 13 bases between. The CDR3, as DNA: TGCAGCGTTGCAGGGTCCGAACTTGAAGCTTTCTTT. Amino acid sequence: CSVAGSELEAFF.

This clonotype was observed a handful of times. The chain employs TRBV6-2 or TRBV6-3 and TRBJ1-3; D call uncertain. This CDR3 has 16 residues. V shed 8 bases and J shed 1 base, with 18 bases lying between them. Germline CDR1 and CDR2: MNHEY and SVGEGT. CDR3 DNA: TGTGCCAGCTTCGGTCTCGGCAGAAGTTCTGGAAACACCATATATTTT. Encoded protein: CASFGLGRSSGNTIYF.

This CDR3 reads CSAAPTPDTQYF. The CDR3 DNA sequence: TGCAGCGCAGCCCCGACTCCAGATACGCAGTATTTT. The chain couples TRBV20-1 to TRBJ2-3, with D uncertain. The CDR3 is 12 amino acids. Germline lookup yields CDR1 DFQATT and CDR2 SNEGSKA (reference sequence).

The chain employs TRBV30 and TRBJ2-2; possibly TRBD2 for D (5 bases). Trimming took off 4 bases at V and 0 bases at J, with 9 bases between the two ends. Germline V gives CDR1 GTSNPN, CDR2 SVGIG (reference sequence). The CDR3 runs to 14 residues. Here the CDR3 reads CAWNSGTNTGELFF. The DNA for the CDR3 is TGTGCCTGGAACTCGGGAACGAACACCGGGGAGCTGTTTTTT.

There are many counts of this clonotype. At one of its ends the junction is not consistent with the germline gene, which may arise from a read error. This chain uses TRBV19 with TRBJ2-7, with D unresolved. The CDR3 totals 11 residues. Germline V gene sequence: CDR1 LNHDA, CDR2 SQIVND (reference sequence). The CDR3 protein is CASFQRRFINF. The CDR3 region has the DNA TGTGCCAGTTTCCAGAGGAGATTCATCAACTTC.

The genes are TRBV18 and TRBJ2-5, with unresolved D. The CDR3 is 13 residues long. Between the trimmed V and J ends, which lost 3 bases and 4 bases, there was a span of 9 bases. CDR1 and CDR2 (germline): KGHSH, LQKENI. The CDR3 DNA reads as TGTGCCAGCTCACCCAACCCCCGAGAGACCCAGTACTTC. It encodes CASSPNPRETQYF.

In this sample, this clonotype turned up many times. CDR3 bases: TGCGCCAGCAGCCCGTCCGTAGGGACTAGCGGGAGCTGGAGCTCCTACGAGCAGTACTTC. Translation gives CASSPSVGTSGSWSSYEQYF. This chain joins TRBV5-1 and TRBJ2-7; TRBD2 matches at 14 bases. Germline trimming cut 4 bases from V and 0 bases from J; bases unmatched to any gene: 15. The germline V gene encodes CDR1 SGHRS and CDR2 YFSETQ. The CDR3 is 20 amino acids.

V usage is TRBV19 and J usage is TRBJ2-4, with TRBD2 matching over 9 bases. From germline, CDR1 is LNHDA and CDR2 SQIVND (reference sequence). This CDR3 spans 15 amino acids. The junction had 11 bases not matched to a gene; V was cut back by 5 bases and J by 9 bases. The CDR3 loop is CASSPPTARGGIQYF. CDR3 nucleotide sequence: TGTGCCAGTAGTCCTCCGACAGCGCGGGGGGGCATTCAGTACTTC.

A few counts support this clonotype. The rearrangement joins TRBV30 to TRBJ1-5, with D hard to call. Germline CDR1 GTSNPN, CDR2 SVGIG (reference sequence). V was trimmed by 0 bases and J by 5 bases, leaving 8 bases between them. There are 13 residues in the CDR3. The DNA for the CDR3 is TGTGCCTGGAGTGTTCCCGGGGATCAGCCCCAGCATTTT. Its translation: CAWSVPGDQPQHF.

Only a few counts were recorded for this clonotype. The chain uses TRBV7-2 and TRBJ2-1; D may be TRBD1 (5 bases). The V gene's germline CDR1 is SGHTA and CDR2 FQGNSA. This CDR3 contains 15 residues. The V end lost 1 base, the J end lost 7 bases, and 14 bases lay between the germline ends. The CDR3 coding sequence is TGTGCCAGCAGCTTAGGGGCCAGGGCCGGTAATGAGCAGTTCTTC. This codes for CASSLGARAGNEQFF.

The chain couples TRBV5-1 to TRBJ1-1, with D possibly being TRBD1 (6 bases). The germline CDR1 and CDR2 sequences are SGHRS and YFSETQ. This CDR3 contains 15 residues. V was shortened by 1 base and J by 1 base, with 11 bases between the two germline ends. The CDR3 DNA reads TGCGCCAGCAGCTTGAACAGGGACTCGAACACTGAAGCTTTCTTT. Its protein is CASSLNRDSNTEAFF.

This clonotype occurred a few times. This sequence joins TRBV7-9 and TRBJ2-3; 8 nucleotides line up with TRBD1. The germline V gene has CDR1 SEHNR and CDR2 FQNEAQ (reference sequence). This CDR3 region has 13 residues. V dropped 6 bases and J dropped 7; count of bases not matched to a gene: 6. The CDR3 protein is CASRMTGVNTQYF. In DNA form, the CDR3 reads TGTGCCAGCAGGATGACAGGGGTGAATACGCAGTATTTT. The full variable domain, its missing parts supplied by reference TRBV7-9 and TRBJ2-3, is DTGVSQNPRHKITKRGQNVTFRCDPISEHNRLYWYRQTLGQGPEFLTYFQNEAQLEKSRLLSDRFSAERPKGSFSTLEIQRTEQGDSAMYLCASRMTGVNTQYFGPGTRLTVL.

The rearrangement links TRBV28 to TRBJ2-1, with 10 bases that match TRBD1. J gave up 7 bases and V 6 bases, and 9 bases lay outside the gene matches. Germline V gene lookup returns CDR1 MDHEN and CDR2 SYDVKM. The CDR3 runs 15 residues. CDR3 coding DNA: TGTGCCAGCAGGCCTCCGGGACAGGGGTGGAATGAGCAGTTCTTC. It codes for CASRPPGQGWNEQFF. The full variable domain, in which reference TRBV28 and TRBJ2-1 provide the parts outside the CDR3, is DVKVTQSSRYLVKRTGEKVFLECVQDMDHENMFWYRQDPGLGLRLIYFSYDVKMKEKGDIPEGYSVSREKKERFSLILESASTNQTSMYLCASRPPGQGWNEQFFGPGTRLTVL.

This chain uses TRBV7-8 with TRBJ2-3; 7 nucleotides align to TRBD2. Germline CDR1 and CDR2: SGHVS and FQNEAQ. The CDR3 runs 15 residues. The ends lost 3 bases at V and 3 bases at J; junction bases unmatched: 6. CDR3: CASSLAGVRTDTQYF. The CDR3 nucleotides are TGTGCCAGCAGCTTGGCGGGAGTGAGAACAGATACGCAGTATTTT.

This clonotype was observed many times. The chain joins TRBV25-1 to TRBJ1-6; D uncertain. Trimming took off 3 bases at V and 2 bases at J, with 8 bases between the two ends. The CDR3 runs 15 residues. Germline-derived CDR1 and CDR2 are MGHDK and SYGVNS. The CDR3 here is CASSEAATYNSPLHF. CDR3 nucleotides: TGTGCCAGCAGTGAGGCGGCCACCTATAATTCACCCCTCCACTTT.

This clonotype was observed at least ten times. V gene TRBV3-1 combines with J gene TRBJ2-2; 9 bases fit TRBD1. J gave up 4 bases and V 6 bases, and 3 bases lay outside the gene matches. Germline CDR1 and CDR2: LGHDT and YNNKEL (reference sequence). CDR3 length equals 14 residues. The CDR3 sequence is CASRQGASTGELFF. In DNA, the CDR3 is TGTGCCAGCAGACAGGGGGCAAGCACCGGGGAGCTGTTTTTT.